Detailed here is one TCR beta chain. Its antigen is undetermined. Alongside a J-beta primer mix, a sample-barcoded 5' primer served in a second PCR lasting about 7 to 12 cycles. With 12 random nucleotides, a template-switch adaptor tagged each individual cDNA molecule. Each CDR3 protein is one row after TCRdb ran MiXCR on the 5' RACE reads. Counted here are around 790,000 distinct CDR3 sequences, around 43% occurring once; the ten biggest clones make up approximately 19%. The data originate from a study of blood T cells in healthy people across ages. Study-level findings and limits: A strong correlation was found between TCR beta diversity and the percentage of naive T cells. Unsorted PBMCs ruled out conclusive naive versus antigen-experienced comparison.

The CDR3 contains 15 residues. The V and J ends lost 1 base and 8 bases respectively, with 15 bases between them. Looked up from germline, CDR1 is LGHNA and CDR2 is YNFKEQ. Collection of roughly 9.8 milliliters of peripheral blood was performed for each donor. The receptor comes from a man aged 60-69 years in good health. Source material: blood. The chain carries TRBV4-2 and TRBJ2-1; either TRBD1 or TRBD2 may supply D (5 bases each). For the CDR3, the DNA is TGTGCCAGCAGCCAAGTAGTGGGGGTAAGGGATGAGCAGTTCTTC. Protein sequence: CASSQVVGVRDEQFF.